This T cell receptor (beta chain) emerged from a study of T-cell memory formation after mild COVID-19. Trimming at V came to 3 bases and at J to 2 bases, leaving 11 bases not matched to a gene. CDR1 LGHNA and CDR2 YNFKEQ come from the germline V gene. The CDR3 is 17 residues long. TCRdb redid the calling of the 5' RACE reads with MiXCR, one entry per CDR3 protein. This table holds fewer than 250,000 distinct CDR3 sequences, more than 25% found once. The clonotype originates from an adult woman who had mild COVID-19 (a few samples of this study predate the infection). Cell type and time point are not known. Sequenced: PBMCs or a T cell subset sorted from them (not recorded which). This rearrangement joins TRBV4-2 to TRBJ2-7; 9 bases align to TRBD2. The CDR3 sequence: CASSHPLGREGTYEQYF. CDR3 DNA: TGTGCCAGCAGCCACCCCCTGGGGCGGGAGGGAACCTACGAGCAGTACTTC.